This T cell receptor (beta chain) was recorded in a study of spatial heterogeneity in lung cancer. At the level of the study: Each distinct TCR and UMI combination averaged more than ten appearances in raw reads.

Germline V gene lookup returns CDR1 SGHTA and CDR2 FQGNSA. The V and J ends lost 3 bases and 3 bases respectively, with 14 bases between them. CDR3 size: 16 residues. TCRdb fed the 5' RACE reads into MiXCR, producing one record per CDR3 protein. The sample holds approximately 92,000 distinct CDR3 sequences, approximately 12% seen once. As to time point: sample taken at primary tumor resection. TCRs were sequenced from unsorted whole RNA of tumor, nontumor lung or PBMC. There were approximately 69 donors, all of them untreated patients with early-stage non-small cell lung cancer. Sequenced here: PBMCs, sampled at surgery. The J gene is TRBJ1-4, the V gene TRBV7-2; D call uncertain. The receptor's source is a male donor with early-stage non-small cell lung cancer. CDR3 nucleotides: TGTGCCAGCAGCTTTAGCTCCCCTGGGGCTAATGAAAAACTGTTTTTT. Its translation is CASSFSSPGANEKLFF. The variable domain in full, completed from reference TRBV7-2 and TRBJ1-4, reads GAGVSQSPSNKVTEKGKDVELRCDPISGHTALYWYRQSLGQGLEFLIYFQGNSAPDKSGLPSDRFSAERTGGSVSTLTIQRTQQEDSAVYLCASSFSSPGANEKLFFGSGTQLSVL.